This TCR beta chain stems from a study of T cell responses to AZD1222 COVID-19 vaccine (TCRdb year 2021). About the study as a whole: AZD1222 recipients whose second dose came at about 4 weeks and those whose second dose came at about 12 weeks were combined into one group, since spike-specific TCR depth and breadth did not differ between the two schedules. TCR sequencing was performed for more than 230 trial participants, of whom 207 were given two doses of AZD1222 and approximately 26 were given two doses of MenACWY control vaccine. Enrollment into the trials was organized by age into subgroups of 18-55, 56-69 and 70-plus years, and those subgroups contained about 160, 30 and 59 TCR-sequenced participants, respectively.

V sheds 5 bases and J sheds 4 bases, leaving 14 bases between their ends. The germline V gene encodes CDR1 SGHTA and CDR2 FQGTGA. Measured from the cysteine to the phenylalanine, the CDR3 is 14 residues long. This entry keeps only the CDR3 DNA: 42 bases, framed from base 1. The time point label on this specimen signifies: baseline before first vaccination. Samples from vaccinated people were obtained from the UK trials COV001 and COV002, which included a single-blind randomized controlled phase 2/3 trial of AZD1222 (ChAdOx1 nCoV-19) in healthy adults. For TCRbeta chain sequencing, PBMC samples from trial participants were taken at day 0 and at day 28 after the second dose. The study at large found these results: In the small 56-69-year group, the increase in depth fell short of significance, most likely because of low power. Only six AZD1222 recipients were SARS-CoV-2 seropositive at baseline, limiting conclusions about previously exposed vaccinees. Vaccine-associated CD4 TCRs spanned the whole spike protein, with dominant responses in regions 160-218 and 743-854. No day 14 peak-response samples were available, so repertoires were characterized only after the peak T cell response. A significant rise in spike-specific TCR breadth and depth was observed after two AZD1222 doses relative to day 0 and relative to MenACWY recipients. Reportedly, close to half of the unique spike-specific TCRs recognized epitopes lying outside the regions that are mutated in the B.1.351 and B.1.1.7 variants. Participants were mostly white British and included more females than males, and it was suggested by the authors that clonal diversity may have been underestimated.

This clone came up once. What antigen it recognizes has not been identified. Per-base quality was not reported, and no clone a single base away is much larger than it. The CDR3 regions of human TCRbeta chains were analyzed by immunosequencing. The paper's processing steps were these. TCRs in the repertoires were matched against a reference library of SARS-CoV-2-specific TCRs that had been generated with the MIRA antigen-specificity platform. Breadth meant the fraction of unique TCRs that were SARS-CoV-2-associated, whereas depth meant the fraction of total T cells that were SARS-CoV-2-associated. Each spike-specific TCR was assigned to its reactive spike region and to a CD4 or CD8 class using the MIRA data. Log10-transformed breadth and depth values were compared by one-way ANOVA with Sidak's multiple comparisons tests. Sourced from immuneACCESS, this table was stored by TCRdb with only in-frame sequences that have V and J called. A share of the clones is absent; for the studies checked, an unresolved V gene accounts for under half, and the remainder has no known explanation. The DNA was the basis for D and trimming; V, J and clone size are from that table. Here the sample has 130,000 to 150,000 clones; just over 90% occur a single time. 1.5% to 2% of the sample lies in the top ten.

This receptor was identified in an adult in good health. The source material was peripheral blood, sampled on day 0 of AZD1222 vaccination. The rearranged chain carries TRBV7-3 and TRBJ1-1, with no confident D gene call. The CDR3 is CASSPNFLGTEAFF. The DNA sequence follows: TGTGCCAGCAGCCCCAACTTTCTTGGCACTGAAGCTTTCTTT.